The clone carrying this T cell receptor (beta chain) was recorded many times. What it recognizes is unknown. This record belongs to a study of T cells after posttransplantation cyclophosphamide. Findings and caveats of the study: Later blood repertoires were often dominated by clones from the donor CD8+ memory compartment. Skin or GI-infiltrating T cells shared few TRB sequences with blood. Recipient CMV seropositivity and CMV reactivation strongly tracked TRB clonality.

Assay used: immunoSEQ multiplex PCR; TCRdb lists only in-frame clones, some missing. The record shows 20,000 to 30,000 clones for this sample, with no singletons present. The CDR3 runs to 16 residues. CDR1 and CDR2 (germline): SGHTA, FQGNSA. The J segment lost 0 bases and the V segment lost 5 bases, leaving 8 bases of the junction unmatched. This clonotype was sampled from a man aged 45 to 65 in good health, CMV-negative, and a related stem cell transplant donor. The V call is TRBV7-2, the J call TRBJ2-3; the match to TRBD2 covers 7 bases. Sequenced input: PBMCs. CDR3: CASSPGLAASTDTQYF. CDR3 bases: TGTGCCAGCAGCCCAGGGCTAGCGGCTAGCACAGATACGCAGTATTTT.